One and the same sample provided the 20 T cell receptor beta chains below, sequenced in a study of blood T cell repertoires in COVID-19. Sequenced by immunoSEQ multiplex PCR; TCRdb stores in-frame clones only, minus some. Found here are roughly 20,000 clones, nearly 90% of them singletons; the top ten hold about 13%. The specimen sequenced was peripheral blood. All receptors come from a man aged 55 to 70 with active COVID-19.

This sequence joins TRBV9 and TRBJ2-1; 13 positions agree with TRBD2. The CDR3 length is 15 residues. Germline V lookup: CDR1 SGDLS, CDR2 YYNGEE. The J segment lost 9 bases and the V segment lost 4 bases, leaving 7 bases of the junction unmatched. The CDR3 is CASSPTSGGAPEQFF. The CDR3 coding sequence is TGTGCCAGCAGCCCTACTAGCGGGGGGGCCCCTGAGCAGTTCTTC.

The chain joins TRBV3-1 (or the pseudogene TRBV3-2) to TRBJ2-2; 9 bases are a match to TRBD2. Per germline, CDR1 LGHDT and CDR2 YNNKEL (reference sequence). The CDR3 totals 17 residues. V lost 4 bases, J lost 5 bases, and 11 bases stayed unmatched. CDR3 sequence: CASSRGGRAWSTGELFF. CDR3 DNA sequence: TGTGCCAGCAGCCGAGGCGGGAGGGCCTGGTCGACCGGGGAGCTGTTTTTT.

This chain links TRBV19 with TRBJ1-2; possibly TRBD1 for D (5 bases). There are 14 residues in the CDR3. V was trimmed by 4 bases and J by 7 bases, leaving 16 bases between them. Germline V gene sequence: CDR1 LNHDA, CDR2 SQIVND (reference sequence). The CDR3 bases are TGTGCCAGTAGTAGGCAGGGTAGTAGCCGTGGCTACACCTTC. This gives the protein CASSRQGSSRGYTF.

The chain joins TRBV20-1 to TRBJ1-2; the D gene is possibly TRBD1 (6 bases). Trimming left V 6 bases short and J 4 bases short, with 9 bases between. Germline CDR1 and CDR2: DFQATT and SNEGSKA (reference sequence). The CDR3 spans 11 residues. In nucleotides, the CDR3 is TGCAGTGCGGCACAGGGCTATGGCTACACCTTC. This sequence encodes CSAAQGYGYTF.

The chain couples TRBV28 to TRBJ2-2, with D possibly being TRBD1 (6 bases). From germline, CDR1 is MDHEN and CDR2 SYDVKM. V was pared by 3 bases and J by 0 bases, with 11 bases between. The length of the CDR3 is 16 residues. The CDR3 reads CASSLWDTANTGELFF. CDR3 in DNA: TGTGCCAGCAGTTTGTGGGACACCGCGAACACCGGGGAGCTGTTTTTT.

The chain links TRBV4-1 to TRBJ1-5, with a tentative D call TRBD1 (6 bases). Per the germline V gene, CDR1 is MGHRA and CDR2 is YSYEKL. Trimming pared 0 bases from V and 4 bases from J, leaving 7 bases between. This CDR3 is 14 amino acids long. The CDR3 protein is CASSQEQGNQPQHF. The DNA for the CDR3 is TGCGCCAGCAGCCAAGAGCAGGGGAATCAGCCCCAGCATTTT.

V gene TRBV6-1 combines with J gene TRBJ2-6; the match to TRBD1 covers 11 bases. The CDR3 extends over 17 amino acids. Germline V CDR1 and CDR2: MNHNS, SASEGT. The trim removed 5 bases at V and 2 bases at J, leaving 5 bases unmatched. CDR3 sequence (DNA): TGTGCCAGCAGTAAAGGACAGGGGGCCACTGGGGCCAACGTCCTGACTTTC. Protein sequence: CASSKGQGATGANVLTF.

In DNA form, the CDR3 reads TGTGCCATCAGTAGACTAGCGGGAGGGCCGAGGGAGCAGTACTTC. Translated: CAISRLAGGPREQYF. The V and J genes are TRBV10-3 and TRBJ2-7; 14 bases map to TRBD2. The CDR3 consists of 15 residues. The junction had 7 bases not matched to a gene; V was cut back by 5 bases and J by 7 bases. Germline V gene lookup returns CDR1 ENHRY and CDR2 SYGVKD.

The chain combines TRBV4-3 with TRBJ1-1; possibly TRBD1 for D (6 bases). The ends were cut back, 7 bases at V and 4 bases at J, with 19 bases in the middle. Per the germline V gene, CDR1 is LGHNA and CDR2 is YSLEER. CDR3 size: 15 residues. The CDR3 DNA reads TGCGCCAGCAACGAGCTTGCTAGAGGGGGCACTGAAGCTTTCTTT. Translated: CASNELARGGTEAFF.

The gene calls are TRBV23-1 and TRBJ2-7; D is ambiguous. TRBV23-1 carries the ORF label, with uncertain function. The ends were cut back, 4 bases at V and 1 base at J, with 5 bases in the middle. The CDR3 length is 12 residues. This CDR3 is CASSPGSYEQYF. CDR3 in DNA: TGCGCCAGCAGTCCCGGTTCCTACGAGCAGTACTTC.

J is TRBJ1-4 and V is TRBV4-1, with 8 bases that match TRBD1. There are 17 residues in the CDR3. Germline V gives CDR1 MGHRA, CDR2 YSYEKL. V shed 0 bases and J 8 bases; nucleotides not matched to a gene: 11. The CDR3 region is CASSQDLNRGGAEKLFF. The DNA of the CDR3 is TGCGCCAGCAGCCAAGATCTGAACAGGGGGGGGGCCGAAAAACTGTTTTTT.

This chain's CDR3 is CASSLTGKYLMDEQFF. The CDR3 nucleotides are TGTGCCAGCAGCTTAACCGGGAAGTATCTGATGGATGAGCAGTTCTTC. This chain connects TRBV7-2 to TRBJ2-1, with D possibly matching TRBD2 (5 bases). Trimming cost V 2 bases and J 8 bases, with 19 bases left between them. This CDR3 spans 16 amino acids. Germline lookup yields CDR1 SGHTA and CDR2 FQGNSA.

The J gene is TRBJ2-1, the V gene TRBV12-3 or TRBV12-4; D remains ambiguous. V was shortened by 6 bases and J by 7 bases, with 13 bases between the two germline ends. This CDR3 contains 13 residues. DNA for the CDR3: TGTGCCAGCAGCAGACTCCCTGGGAATGAGCAGTTCTTC. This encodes CASSRLPGNEQFF.

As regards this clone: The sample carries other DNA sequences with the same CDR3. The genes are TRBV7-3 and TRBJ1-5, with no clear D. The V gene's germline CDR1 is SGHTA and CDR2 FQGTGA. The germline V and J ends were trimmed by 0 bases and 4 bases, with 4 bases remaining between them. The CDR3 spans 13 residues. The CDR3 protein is CASSLTRNQPQHF. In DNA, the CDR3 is TGTGCCAGCAGCTTAACCAGGAATCAGCCCCAGCATTTT.

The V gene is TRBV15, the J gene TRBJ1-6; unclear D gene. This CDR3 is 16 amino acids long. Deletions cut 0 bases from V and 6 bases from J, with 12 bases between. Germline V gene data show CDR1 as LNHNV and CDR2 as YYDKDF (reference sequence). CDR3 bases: TGTGCCACCAGCAGAGAGCGGGGTAGCGTTAATTCACCCCTCCACTTT. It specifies CATSRERGSVNSPLHF.

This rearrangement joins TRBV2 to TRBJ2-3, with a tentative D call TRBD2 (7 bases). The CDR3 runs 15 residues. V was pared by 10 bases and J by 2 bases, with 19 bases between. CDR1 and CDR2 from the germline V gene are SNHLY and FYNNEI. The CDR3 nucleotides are TGTGCCACCGACGTTTGGGCGGGGGCCACAGATACGCAGTATTTT. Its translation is CATDVWAGATDTQYF.

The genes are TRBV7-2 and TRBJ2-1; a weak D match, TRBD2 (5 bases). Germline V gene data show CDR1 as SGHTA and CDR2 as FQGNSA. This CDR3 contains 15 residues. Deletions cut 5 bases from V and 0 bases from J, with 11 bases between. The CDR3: CASSPSGASYNEQFF. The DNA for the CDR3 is TGTGCCAGCAGCCCCAGCGGAGCCTCCTACAATGAGCAGTTCTTC.

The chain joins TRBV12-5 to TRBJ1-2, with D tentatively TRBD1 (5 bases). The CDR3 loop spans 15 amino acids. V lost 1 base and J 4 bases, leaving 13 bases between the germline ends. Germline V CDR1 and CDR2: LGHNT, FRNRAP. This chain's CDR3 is CASGLGPPRGYGYTF. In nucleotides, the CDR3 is TGTGCTAGTGGTTTGGGTCCACCTAGGGGCTATGGCTACACCTTC.

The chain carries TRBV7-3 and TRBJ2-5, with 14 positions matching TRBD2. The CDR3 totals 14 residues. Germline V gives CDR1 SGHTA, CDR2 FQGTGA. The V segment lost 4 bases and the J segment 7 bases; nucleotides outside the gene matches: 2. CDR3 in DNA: TGTGCCAGCAGCTCCGGACTAGCGGGAGGGACCCAGTACTTC. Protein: CASSSGLAGGTQYF.

CDR3 residues: CASRLLAGGNLRTDTQYF. In DNA form, the CDR3 reads TGTGCCAGCAGATTACTAGCGGGGGGGAATCTTCGGACAGATACGCAGTATTTT. The chain links TRBV5-6 to TRBJ2-3; 13 bases align to TRBD2. This CDR3 is 18 amino acids long. The V gene end was trimmed by 5 bases and the J gene end by 3 bases; junction bases not matched to a gene: 12. Germline CDR1 and CDR2: SGHDT and YYEEEE. Variable domain in full (rest from reference TRBV5-6 and TRBJ2-3): DAGVTQSPTHLIKTRGQQVTLRCSPKSGHDTVSWYQQALGQGPQFIFQYYEEEERQRGNFPDRFSGHQFPNYSSELNVNALLLGDSALYLCASRLLAGGNLRTDTQYFGPGTRLTVL.